A selection of T cell receptor beta chains follows, all from one sample in a study of cytomegalovirus exposure and HLA in healthy donors. TCRdb's table, derived via immunoSEQ multiplex PCR, lists solely in-frame clones and lacks some. The data show 220,000 or so clones, under 85% seen once. Material: PBMCs. These TCRs come from a man aged 50 to 60 in good health and CMV-seronegative. Each CDR3 is given with its conserved first and last residue. A D gene is named only where the DNA matches it firmly. Rows may omit the clone size; those that give it use once, few, many or a size class.

j_call v_call d_call clone_size cdr3_aa cdr3_nt
TRBJ1-5 TRBV10-2 NA NA CASSQGLASNQPQHF TGCGCCAGCAGTCAGGGGCTCGCGAGCAATCAGCCCCAGCATTTT
TRBJ2-1 TRBV18 TRBD2 NA CASSPFLTSSKRSSYNEQFF TGTGCCAGCTCACCCTTCCTGACTAGCTCCAAAAGGTCATCCTACAATGAGCAGTTCTTC
TRBJ1-5 TRBV2 NA NA CASSENGESAQHF TGTGCCAGCAGTGAAAACGGGGAATCGGCCCAGCATTTT
TRBJ2-7 TRBV19 NA NA CASSIDVRDYEQYF TGTGCCAGTAGTATAGATGTCAGGGACTACGAGCAGTACTTC
TRBJ2-1 TRBV7-2 TRBD2 NA CASSLVLRELSNEQFF TGTGCCAGCAGCTTAGTGTTGCGGGAGCTTAGCAATGAGCAGTTCTTC
TRBJ2-3 TRBV7-3 TRBD2 NA CASRASGSTDTQYF TGTGCCAGCAGAGCTAGCGGAAGCACAGATACGCAGTATTTT
TRBJ2-2 TRBV11-3 TRBD2 NA CASKGSSGKGDTGELFF TGTGCCAGCAAAGGGTCCAGCGGGAAAGGGGACACCGGGGAGCTGTTTTTT
TRBJ1-1 TRBV5-4 NA NA CASSLAGVDTEAFF TGTGCCAGCAGCTTGGCGGGAGTTGACACTGAAGCTTTCTTT
TRBJ2-1 TRBV12-5 NA NA CASSRGYEQFF TGTGCTAGTTCTAGGGGGTATGAGCAGTTCTTC
TRBJ2-7 TRBV6-5 NA NA CASRRVYEQYF TGTGCCAGCAGGAGGGTTTACGAGCAGTACTTC
TRBJ2-3 TRBV9 NA NA CASSPDGSSTDTQYF TGTGCCAGCAGCCCCGATGGCAGTAGCACAGATACGCAGTATTTT
TRBJ1-2 TRBV7-9 TRBD1 few CASSSRTGNYGYTF TGTGCCAGCAGCTCTAGGACAGGGAACTATGGCTACACCTTC
TRBJ2-1 TRBV19 NA NA CASSTLGRGSYNEQFF TGTGCCAGTAGCACCCTCGGGAGAGGCTCCTACAATGAGCAGTTCTTC
TRBJ1-2 TRBV2 NA few CASSARGFSNYGYTF TGTGCCAGCAGTGCACGGGGGTTTTCTAACTATGGCTACACCTTC
TRBJ2-6 TRBV28 NA NA CASRRGGFGANVLTF TGTGCCAGCAGACGGGGAGGCTTTGGGGCCAACGTCCTGACTTTC
TRBJ2-1 TRBV12-5 TRBD1 NA CASRGDRGTGRAHNEQFF TGTGCTAGTCGTGGGGACAGGGGTACCGGGAGGGCCCACAATGAGCAGTTCTTC
TRBJ2-5 TRBV5-1 NA NA CASSLTQGKETQYF TGCGCCAGCAGCTTGACCCAGGGGAAAGAGACCCAGTACTTC
TRBJ2-5 TRBV5-6 NA NA CASSLAGYETQYF TGTGCCAGCAGCTTGGCGGGGTACGAGACCCAGTACTTC
TRBJ1-1 TRBV4-1 TRBD1 NA CASSQTGVMNTEAFF TGCGCCAGCAGCCAGACAGGGGTGATGAACACTGAAGCTTTCTTT